The entry below gives a single TCR beta chain sequence along with its context. The data originate from a study of ipilimumab plus nivolumab after autologous stem cell transplantation. Study as a whole: The DLBCL group included primary refractory and relapsed cases.

Sequencing was performed with immunoSEQ multiplex PCR; in TCRdb, only in-frame clones are kept and a portion is missing. The table includes over 75,000 clones, 75% to 85% detected once. Patients got ipilimumab 1 mg/kg beginning 14 to 28 days post-transplant. Patients received nivolumab 3 mg/kg at weeks 1, 4, 7, 10, then fortnightly to week 26. The specimen comprised PBMCs, sampled in a trial of ipilimumab plus nivolumab as post-transplant consolidation. The sequence was collected from a male donor with diffuse large B-cell lymphoma.

CDR3 in DNA: TGTGCCAGCAGCGCCGGTATTTGGCCGGCTGAAGCTTTCTTT. Translated: CASSAGIWPAEAFF. This sequence joins TRBV9 and TRBJ1-1; no reliable D call. The V gene lost 3 bases and the J gene lost 6 bases, with 15 bases spanning the gap. Germline loops: CDR1 SGDLS, CDR2 YYNGEE. The CDR3 contains 14 residues.